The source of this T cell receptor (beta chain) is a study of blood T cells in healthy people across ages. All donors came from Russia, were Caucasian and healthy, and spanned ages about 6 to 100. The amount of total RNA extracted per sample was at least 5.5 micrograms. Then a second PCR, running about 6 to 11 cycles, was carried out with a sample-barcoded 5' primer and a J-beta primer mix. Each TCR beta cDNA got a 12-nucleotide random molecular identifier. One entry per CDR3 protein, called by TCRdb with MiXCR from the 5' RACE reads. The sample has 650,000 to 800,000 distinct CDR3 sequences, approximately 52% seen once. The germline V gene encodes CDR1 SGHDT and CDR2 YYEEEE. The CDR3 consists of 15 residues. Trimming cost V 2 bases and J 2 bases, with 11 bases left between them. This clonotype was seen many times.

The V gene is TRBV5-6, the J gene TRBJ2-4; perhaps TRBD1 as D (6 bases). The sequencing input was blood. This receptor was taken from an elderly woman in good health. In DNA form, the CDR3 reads TGTGCCAGCAGCTTAACTCAGGGGACCAAAAACATTCAGTACTTC. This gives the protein CASSLTQGTKNIQYF.